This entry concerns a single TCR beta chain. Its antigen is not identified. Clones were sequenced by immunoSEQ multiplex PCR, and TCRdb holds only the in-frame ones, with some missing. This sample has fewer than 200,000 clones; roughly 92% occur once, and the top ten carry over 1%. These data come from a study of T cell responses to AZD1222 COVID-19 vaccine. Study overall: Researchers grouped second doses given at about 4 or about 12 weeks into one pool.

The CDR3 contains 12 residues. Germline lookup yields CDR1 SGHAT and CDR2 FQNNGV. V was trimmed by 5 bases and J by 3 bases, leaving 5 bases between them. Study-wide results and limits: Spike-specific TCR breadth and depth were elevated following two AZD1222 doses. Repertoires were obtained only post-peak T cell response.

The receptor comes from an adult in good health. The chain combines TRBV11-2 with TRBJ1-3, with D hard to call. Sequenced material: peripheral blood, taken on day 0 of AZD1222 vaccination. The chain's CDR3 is CASSALGNTIYF. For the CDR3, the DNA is TGTGCCAGCAGCGCGCTTGGAAACACCATATATTTT.